This TCR beta chain appears in the sequencing data of a study of CD8+ T cells in alopecia areata (dated by TCRdb to 2017 to 2018). Regarding the complete study: Treated patients were enrolled in an open-label pilot trial of oral tofacitinib at 5 to 10 mg twice daily for moderate-to-severe alopecia areata. Tofacitinib was given for 6 to 18 months, followed by 6 months of follow-up off drug to assess delayed response and recurrence. High-throughput TCRbeta sequencing was used to examine T cell clonal expansion in alopecia areata in both the C3H/HeJ mouse model and human patients. On the human side, TCRbeta sequencing was run on scalp tissue and on sorted CD4+ and CD8+ peripheral blood T cells from healthy controls and from alopecia areata patients with either patchy or totalis/universalis disease. Biopsies were taken from tofacitinib-treated patients at baseline and again at 4 and 24 weeks into treatment, and several of those patients also had a later scalp biopsy. Clonality in the scalp was compared among normal scalp (n=4), patchy alopecia areata scalp (n=8), and alopecia totalis/universalis scalp (n=8). RNA came from the PAXgene miRNA kit for fixed scalp, the miRNeasy kit for PBMCs, and the RNeasy kit for mouse skin. TCRbeta CDR3 regions were amplified by immunoSEQ multiplex PCR with 35 Vbeta forward and 13 Jbeta reverse primers.

On the study overall, not on this receptor specifically: Shared TCR sequences between patients were less evident than in mice, which may be partly attributable to HLA diversity in the patient population. Unlike mouse skin, which is dominated by gammadelta T cells, normal human skin has resident alphabeta T cells that are also sequenced, and this complicates analysis of the scalp TCR repertoire. Compared with normal scalp, lesional scalp, particularly in alopecia totalis/universalis, had higher clonality and more expanded CD8+ clones, which suggests antigenic drive.

Concerning this clone itself: Its antigen specificity is not known. The input lacks base qualities; no much larger clone sits a single base away.

The library was obtained by the immunoSEQ multiplex PCR assay. RNA was extracted from all samples and reverse transcribed into cDNA, which served as template for TCR sequencing. SuperScript III was used to make first-strand cDNA, primed with a 2:1 mix of oligo-dT and random hexamers. A synthetic immune receptor repertoire was used to measure amplification bias, and any remaining bias was corrected computationally. For the original study's pipeline: Raw reads were preprocessed for error removal, and CDR3 was defined according to IMGT conventions as running from the conserved cysteine to phenylalanine. Clonality was computed by normalizing Shannon entropy by log2 of the number of productive unique TCRs and subtracting the result from 1. Scalp TCRbeta sequences were cross-referenced with sorted blood CD4 and CD8 repertoires so that the CD4 or CD8 identity of scalp clones could be inferred. The source is immuneACCESS, and TCRdb retained only in-frame sequences with V and J called. Part of the clones is not carried over; for the studies checked, unresolved V genes explain less than half of this, and the remainder is unexplained. The V and J calls and clone size were taken over from that table, and D and trimming were inferred from the DNA. The sample data list over 150,000 clones, and about 63% of these were observed just once. The top ten hold approximately 15% of the sample.

V sheds 0 bases and J sheds 8 bases, leaving 11 bases between their ends. Taken from cysteine to phenylalanine, the CDR3 has 14 residues. Kept here is only the CDR3 DNA, which spans 42 bases and is read in frame from base 1. CDR1 LNHNV and CDR2 YYDKDF are derived from the germline V gene (reference sequence). The label giving this sample's time point can be read as: baseline before oral tofacitinib. Lesional scalp punch biopsies and peripheral blood were obtained from alopecia areata patients. After PBMCs were isolated by density centrifugation and stained for CD3, CD4 and CD8, a FACSAria was used to sort CD4+ and CD8+ T cells.

This TCR came from a human donor with alopecia areata. In this chain, TRBV15 is recombined with TRBJ1-5; the D gene assignment is ambiguous. Source: CD4+ T cells sorted from blood, taken at week 0. The DNA sequence follows: TGTGCCACCAGCAGAGATTACGAAAATAAGCCCCAGCATTTT. Its amino acids are CATSRDYENKPQHF.